These T cell receptor beta chains were read from a single sample in a study of T cells in localized non-small cell lung cancer. Sequencing used immunoSEQ multiplex PCR; TCRdb keeps in-frame clones, though not all of them. The sample lists over a thousand clones, around 24% occurring once. The source was normal lung tissue next to the tumor, collected before any cancer treatment. These receptors were taken from a woman aged 35 to 69 with stage I lung adenocarcinoma. The CDR3 runs from the conserved cysteine through the conserved F or W. A D gene is named only where the DNA matches it firmly. Not every row has a clone size; where given, it reads once, few, many or a size class.

j_gene,d_gene,abundance,len,v_gene,CDR3nt,CDR3aa
TRBJ1-2,-,few,16,TRBV6-8,TGTGCCAGCATTAGCCCGCTCTCTACAACTAACTATGGCTACACCTTC,CASISPLSTTNYGYTF
TRBJ2-1,-,medium-sized,13,TRBV7-2,TGTGCCAGCAGCTTTGAAGGGGTAAGTGAGCAGTTCTTC,CASSFEGVSEQFF
TRBJ1-5,-,-,17,TRBV6-8,TGTGCCAGCAGTTACTTTCGAGGACAGCCTATCCCCCAGCCCCAGCATTTT,CASSYFRGQPIPQPQHF
TRBJ1-5,-,-,16,TRBV6-8,TGTGCCAGCAGCGCCCTTCCCTCAGGAACCCATCAGCCCCAGCATTTT,CASSALPSGTHQPQHF
TRBJ1-1,-,-,13,TRBV4-1,TGCGCCAGCAGCGGGAGGATGAACACTGAAGCTTTCTTT,CASSGRMNTEAFF
TRBJ2-2,-,-,13,TRBV7-2,TGTGCCAGCAGCTCAGTCGAGTCCGGGGAGCTGTTTTTT,CASSSVESGELFF
TRBJ1-1,-,-,14,TRBV11-3,TGTGCCAGCAGCGCCGCAGCCATGAACACTGAAGCTTTCTTT,CASSAAAMNTEAFF
TRBJ2-2,-,-,15,TRBV18,TGTGCCAGCTCACCACCGGCTCGGGGCACCGGGGAGCTGTTTTTT,CASSPPARGTGELFF
TRBJ1-1,-,-,14,TRBV5-1,TGCGCCAGCAGCTTCGGCTCTGTCGGCTCTGAAGCTTTCTTT,CASSFGSVGSEAFF
TRBJ1-1,TRBD1,few,14,TRBV19,TGTGCCAGTAGACCCGGGACAGGGAACACTGAAGCTTTCTTT,CASRPGTGNTEAFF
TRBJ1-1,TRBD1,few,15,TRBV11-3,TGTGCCAGCAGCTTGGAGACAGGGTTAGTCACTGAAGCTTTCTTT,CASSLETGLVTEAFF
TRBJ1-1,-,large,13,TRBV7-2,TGTGCCAGCAGACAGGATTTGAACACTGAAGCTTTCTTT,CASRQDLNTEAFF
TRBJ2-5,-,-,15,TRBV5-1,TGCGCCAGCAGCCCACTAGCACCGGGGTTAGAGACCCAGTACTTC,CASSPLAPGLETQYF
TRBJ2-2,TRBD2,medium-sized,18,TRBV11-3,TGTGCCAGCAGCCCCCTGACTAGCGGGGGGCGTGGCACCGGGGAGCTGTTTTTT,CASSPLTSGGRGTGELFF
TRBJ2-3,TRBD2,-,16,TRBV10-1,TGCGCCAGCAGTGGAAGACTAGCGGGAAACTCAGATACGCAGTATTTT,CASSGRLAGNSDTQYF
TRBJ1-1,-,few,14,TRBV11-3,TGTGCCAGCAGCTTAACAGCCAGGAACACTGAAGCTTTCTTT,CASSLTARNTEAFF
TRBJ2-4,TRBD1,-,13,TRBV30,TGTGCCTGGAGTGTACAGGGGCAAAACATTCAGTACTTC,CAWSVQGQNIQYF
TRBJ2-7,-,-,15,TRBV28,TGTGCCAGCAGTTTATTAGGGGGAGACCCCTACGAGCAGTACTTC,CASSLLGGDPYEQYF
TRBJ2-3,-,-,14,TRBV6-8,TGTGCCAGCAGTTACGGCGGAGCCACAGATACGCAGTATTTT,CASSYGGATDTQYF
TRBJ1-1,TRBD1,-,15,TRBV6-8,TGTGCCAGCAGTACCCGACAGGGGTGGAACACTGAAGCTTTCTTT,CASSTRQGWNTEAFF
TRBJ2-1,TRBD1,few,15,TRBV9,TGTGCCAGCAGCGTAGCGCCCAGGGGGCTCGATGAGCAGTTCTTC,CASSVAPRGLDEQFF
TRBJ2-2,-,large,16,TRBV6-8,TGTGCCAGCAGTCCCCTCCGGACAACGAACACCGGGGAGCTGTTTTTT,CASSPLRTTNTGELFF
TRBJ1-1,-,-,14,TRBV6-1,TGTGCCAGCAGTGAAGACTCGGGGAACACTGAAGCTTTCTTT,CASSEDSGNTEAFF
TRBJ1-3,-,few,13,TRBV28,TGTGCCACCAGAGGGTCCTCTGGAAACACCATATATTTT,CATRGSSGNTIYF
TRBJ2-1,-,-,12,TRBV29-1,TGCAGCGTTGTTCCACAGCACAATGAGCAGTTCTTC,CSVVPQHNEQFF
TRBJ1-4,-,-,15,TRBV11-3,TGTGCCAGCAGCGAATTGTTAGCAACTAATGAAAAACTGTTTTTT,CASSELLATNEKLFF
TRBJ1-6,TRBD1,few,16,TRBV11-3,TGTGCCAGCAGCTTCGCCCCTCCGGACAGGGCATCACCCCTCCACTTT,CASSFAPPDRASPLHF
TRBJ2-1,TRBD2,-,17,TRBV6-8,TGTGCCAGCAGTGGGACTAGCGGGGGAGTCCCCGGCAATGAGCAGTTCTTC,CASSGTSGGVPGNEQFF
TRBJ2-5,TRBD2,few,16,TRBV30,TGTGCCTGGAACCCGCCGAGGACTAGCGGGGGAGAGACCCAGTACTTC,CAWNPPRTSGGETQYF
TRBJ1-1,-,-,13,TRBV18,TGTGCCAGCTCACCTCAAGAGAACACTGAAGCTTTCTTT,CASSPQENTEAFF
TRBJ1-2,-,few,13,TRBV19,TGTGCCAGTAGGCCGGTTGGGGACTATGGCTACACCTTC,CASRPVGDYGYTF
TRBJ2-7,-,medium-sized,14,TRBV4-1,TGCGCCAGCAGCCAAGAACTGATGGGCTACGAGCAGTACTTC,CASSQELMGYEQYF
TRBJ1-1,-,-,13,TRBV2,TGTGCCAGCAAAGGGGGGCCGGGGACTGAAGCTTTCTTT,CASKGGPGTEAFF
TRBJ1-6,TRBD1,few,13,TRBV6-8,TGTGCCAGCGGGGGACAGGGCCATTCACCCCTCCACTTT,CASGGQGHSPLHF
TRBJ1-6,-,-,14,TRBV10-3,TGTGCCATCAGTGAGTCGGCTAGGAATTCACCCCTCCACTTT,CAISESARNSPLHF
TRBJ2-5,-,few,14,TRBV7-5,TGTGCCAGCAGCGCCGGTATGTCAGGTGGGACCCAGTACTTC,CASSAGMSGGTQYF
TRBJ1-4,-,-,15,TRBV6-8,TGTGCCAGCAGTTACTCGAACACCCCAAGTGAAAAACTGTTTTTT,CASSYSNTPSEKLFF
TRBJ2-4,-,medium-sized,17,TRBV6-8,TGTGCCAGCAGTTCCCTCGGTTCGGGGAGGGCCAAAAACATTCAGTACTTC,CASSSLGSGRAKNIQYF
TRBJ1-2,TRBD1,medium-sized,14,TRBV11-3,TGTGCCAGCAGCCCCGTGGGACAGCCGCCAGGCTACACCTTC,CASSPVGQPPGYTF
TRBJ2-5,-,-,15,TRBV1,TGCGCCAGCAGCCAACGGGATCCTTTTATCGAGACCCAGTACTTC,CASSQRDPFIETQYF
TRBJ2-5,-,-,15,TRBV18,TGTGCCAGCTCACTGGATGAGACACTAAACGGGGCCCAGTACTTC,CASSLDETLNGAQYF
TRBJ1-1,-,large,15,TRBV11-3,TGTGCCAGCAGCTTTGGGTACAGGGTGAACACTGAAGCTTTCTTT,CASSFGYRVNTEAFF
TRBJ2-3,-,-,19,TRBV15,TGTGCCACCAGCAGAGGACTAACTGACGGGGGCCCGAGCACAGATACGCAGTATTTT,CATSRGLTDGGPSTDTQYF
TRBJ1-2,-,large,13,TRBV19,TGTGCCAGTAGTATAGAGAAGGGATATGGCTACACCTTC,CASSIEKGYGYTF
TRBJ2-1,-,few,11,TRBV30,TGTGCCTGGAGAGGATACAATGAGCAGTTCTTC,CAWRGYNEQFF
TRBJ1-2,-,-,15,TRBV18,TGTGCCAGCTCACCCTTTATGGAGGGAGGCTATGGCTACACCTTC,CASSPFMEGGYGYTF
TRBJ2-1,-,-,14,TRBV28,TGTGCCAGCAGTTTACTTGTTCAGAACAATGAGCAGTTCTTC,CASSLLVQNNEQFF
TRBJ1-1,TRBD1,few,13,TRBV6-8,TGTGCCAGCAGTTACGGTCAGGGGGCTGAAGCTTTCTTT,CASSYGQGAEAFF
TRBJ2-4,TRBD1,-,16,TRBV7-7,TGTGCCAGCAGCCTTTCCGCAGGGGGTATTGAAAACATTCAGTACTTC,CASSLSAGGIENIQYF